Below are 7 T cell receptor beta chains sequenced from a single sample in a study of neurological immune-mediated disorders. TCRdb recomputed calls from the 5' RACE reads with MiXCR, one row per CDR3 protein. This sample yields approximately 70,000 distinct CDR3 sequences, of which around 4.8% are seen a single time; 2.2% belongs to the top ten. Sequencing input: PBMCs. The origin of the receptors is a woman between 70 and 85 years old with multiple sclerosis.

The sample holds many counts of this clonotype. The rearrangement joins TRBV4-3 to TRBJ2-7; 7 positions agree with TRBD1. Germline loops: CDR1 LGHNA, CDR2 YSLEER. The CDR3 totals 15 residues. The junction had 5 bases not matched to a gene; V was cut back by 3 bases and J by 0 bases. CDR3 in amino acids: CASSQTGTASYEQYF. CDR3 DNA sequence: TGCGCCAGCAGCCAGACCGGGACAGCCTCCTACGAGCAGTACTTC.

V and J are TRBV10-3 and TRBJ2-7; a weak D match, TRBD2 (6 bases). The CDR3 consists of 15 residues. Trimming took off 6 bases at V and 0 bases at J, with 15 bases between the two ends. Germline assignment: CDR1 ENHRY and CDR2 SYGVKD. The CDR3 region is CAIRGDLRNSYEQYF. The DNA for the CDR3 is TGTGCCATCAGGGGGGACTTGAGGAACTCCTACGAGCAGTACTTC.

The J gene is TRBJ2-3, the V gene TRBV4-3; D tentatively fits TRBD1 or TRBD2 (5 bases each). Germline assignment: CDR1 LGHNA and CDR2 YSLEER. Trimming left V 5 bases short and J 0 bases short, with 9 bases between. The CDR3 extends over 14 amino acids. As DNA, the CDR3 is TGCGCCAGCAGCAGGGACGGAAGCACAGATACGCAGTATTTT. Its protein is CASSRDGSTDTQYF.

Many counts were recorded for this clonotype. This sequence joins TRBV7-9 and TRBJ2-7; D call uncertain. Germline V gene lookup returns CDR1 SEHNR and CDR2 FQNEAQ (reference sequence). This CDR3 region has 14 residues. Deletions cut 5 bases from V and 3 bases from J, with 14 bases between. The CDR3 sequence: CASSPTTSSYEQYF. CDR3 sequence (DNA): TGTGCCAGCAGCCCAACGACGAGCAGCTACGAGCAGTACTTC.

This clonotype occurred a few times. The V gene is TRBV7-2, the J gene TRBJ2-5; D call uncertain. The CDR3 totals 14 residues. V was pared by 2 bases and J by 5 bases, with 12 bases between. CDR1 SGHTA and CDR2 FQGNSA come from the germline V gene. CDR3 region: CASSLLSSGETQYF. For the CDR3, the DNA is TGTGCCAGCAGCTTACTCAGCTCTGGGGAGACCCAGTACTTC.

This clonotype appeared many times. This CDR3 is CSAGEGREQYF. The CDR3 region has the DNA TGCAGTGCGGGGGAGGGGAGGGAGCAGTACTTC. The J gene is TRBJ2-7, the V gene TRBV20-1, with 7 bases aligning to TRBD2. The CDR3 sequence is 11 residues long. V shed 6 bases, J shed 7 bases, and the junction held 6 bases outside the gene matches. The germline V gene has CDR1 DFQATT and CDR2 SNEGSKA (reference sequence).

This clonotype was observed many times. The genes are TRBV11-2 and TRBJ2-1; D might be TRBD1 (5 bases). V was pared by 1 base and J by 4 bases, with 20 bases between. The CDR3 contains 18 residues. Germline V lookup: CDR1 SGHAT, CDR2 FQNNGV. The CDR3 nucleotides are TGTGCCAGCAGCTTAGGGGGTTTGTGGGTAGGGGATTACAATGAGCAGTTCTTC. Amino acids: CASSLGGLWVGDYNEQFF.